A selection of T cell receptor beta chains follows, all from one sample in a study of T cells in Graves' hyperthyroidism and ophthalmopathy. TCRdb reprocessed the multiplex PCR reads with MiXCR, giving one entry per CDR3 protein. The sample gives a few hundred thousand distinct CDR3 sequences, under 15% of which show up once; approximately 32% is in the top ten. Material: blood. The origin of the receptors is a young woman with Graves' hyperthyroidism. CDR3s include the opening cysteine and the closing phenylalanine or tryptophan. The order of the fields is CDR3 protein, CDR3 DNA, clone size, V gene, J gene, D gene. The D gene is left open where the match is weak. Clone size is shown for a subset of rows, as once, few, many or a class of expanded clone.

CDR3aa: CASSMGVSHQPQHF; CDR3nt: TGTGCCAGTAGTATGGGGGTTAGCCATCAGCCCCAGCATTTT; abundance: NA; v_gene: TRBV19; j_gene: TRBJ1-5; d_gene: NA
CDR3aa: CASPSGASGKTDTQYF; CDR3nt: TGTGCCAGCCCTTCGGGCGCTAGCGGGAAGACAGATACGCAGTATTTT; abundance: many; v_gene: TRBV28; j_gene: TRBJ2-3; d_gene: TRBD2
CDR3aa: CASSVQGGVVEQYF; CDR3nt: TGTGCCAGCAGTGTCCAGGGGGGGGTTGTCGAGCAGTACTTC; abundance: many; v_gene: TRBV6-1; j_gene: TRBJ2-7; d_gene: NA
CDR3aa: CASSDRTSGTDTQYF; CDR3nt: TGTGCCAGCAGCGACCGGACTAGCGGGACAGATACGCAGTATTTT; abundance: NA; v_gene: TRBV9; j_gene: TRBJ2-3; d_gene: TRBD2
CDR3aa: CASSSLRQGFTGELFF; CDR3nt: TGTGCCAGCAGTTCGTTAAGACAGGGTTTCACCGGGGAGCTGTTTTTT; abundance: NA; v_gene: TRBV28; j_gene: TRBJ2-2; d_gene: TRBD1
CDR3aa: CSAPGGRRGRGGTGELFF; CDR3nt: TGCAGTGCCCCCGGGGGAAGGAGGGGGCGCGGGGGCACCGGGGAGCTGTTTTTT; abundance: few; v_gene: TRBV20-1; j_gene: TRBJ2-2; d_gene: NA
CDR3aa: CSATGTDYNEQFF; CDR3nt: TGCAGTGCGACCGGGACGGACTACAATGAGCAGTTCTTC; abundance: many; v_gene: TRBV20-1; j_gene: TRBJ2-1; d_gene: NA
CDR3aa: CASSLSRGNTDAFF; CDR3nt: TGTGCCAGCAGTTTATCCAGGGGGAACACTGACGCTTTCTTC; abundance: NA; v_gene: TRBV28; j_gene: TRBJ1-1; d_gene: TRBD1
CDR3aa: CASSRGASSYEQYF; CDR3nt: TGTGCCAGCAGTCGTGGAGCTAGCTCCTACGAGCAGTACTTC; abundance: NA; v_gene: TRBV6-1; j_gene: TRBJ2-7; d_gene: NA
CDR3aa: CASSFTGPTNEQFF; CDR3nt: TGTGCCAGCAGCTTTACGGGTCCTACAAATGAGCAGTTCTTC; abundance: many; v_gene: TRBV11-2; j_gene: TRBJ2-1; d_gene: NA
CDR3aa: CASSPRLGQGFHEQYF; CDR3nt: TGTGCCAGCAGCCCCCGGCTGGGACAGGGGTTCCACGAGCAGTACTTC; abundance: many; v_gene: TRBV11-2; j_gene: TRBJ2-7; d_gene: TRBD1
CDR3aa: CASSHFRNPTYVGELFF; CDR3nt: TGTGCCAGCAGCCATTTCAGGAATCCCACCTATGTCGGGGAGCTGTTTTTT; abundance: few; v_gene: TRBV7-9; j_gene: TRBJ2-2; d_gene: NA
CDR3aa: CAISQDNLQRQYF; CDR3nt: TGTGCCATCAGCCAGGACAACCTTCAAAGGCAGTACTTC; abundance: few; v_gene: TRBV10-3; j_gene: TRBJ2-7; d_gene: NA
CDR3aa: CASSVDRREADTQYF; CDR3nt: TGTGCCAGCAGCGTAGATCGGCGGGAGGCAGATACGCAGTATTTT; abundance: few; v_gene: TRBV9; j_gene: TRBJ2-3; d_gene: TRBD2
CDR3aa: CASSLVAGRCNEQFF; CDR3nt: TGTGCCAGCAGCTTAGTCGCCGGGAGGTGTAATGAGCAGTTCTTC; abundance: many; v_gene: TRBV7-3; j_gene: TRBJ2-1; d_gene: TRBD2
CDR3aa: CASSPGLEAFF; CDR3nt: TGTGCCAGCAGTCCTGGACTTGAAGCTTTCTTT; abundance: many; v_gene: TRBV28; j_gene: TRBJ1-1; d_gene: NA
CDR3aa: CSAYSDRASEQYF; CDR3nt: TGCAGTGCTTACTCGGACAGGGCCAGCGAGCAGTACTTC; abundance: many; v_gene: TRBV20-1; j_gene: TRBJ2-7; d_gene: TRBD1
CDR3aa: CSAVRPRGLRETQYF; CDR3nt: TGCAGTGCCGTTCGCCCACGGGGGCTCAGAGAGACCCAGTACTTC; abundance: many; v_gene: TRBV20-1; j_gene: TRBJ2-5; d_gene: NA
CDR3aa: CATSEGASAETQYF; CDR3nt: TGTGCCACCAGTGAAGGCGCATCAGCGGAGACCCAGTACTTC; abundance: few; v_gene: TRBV24-1; j_gene: TRBJ2-5; d_gene: NA